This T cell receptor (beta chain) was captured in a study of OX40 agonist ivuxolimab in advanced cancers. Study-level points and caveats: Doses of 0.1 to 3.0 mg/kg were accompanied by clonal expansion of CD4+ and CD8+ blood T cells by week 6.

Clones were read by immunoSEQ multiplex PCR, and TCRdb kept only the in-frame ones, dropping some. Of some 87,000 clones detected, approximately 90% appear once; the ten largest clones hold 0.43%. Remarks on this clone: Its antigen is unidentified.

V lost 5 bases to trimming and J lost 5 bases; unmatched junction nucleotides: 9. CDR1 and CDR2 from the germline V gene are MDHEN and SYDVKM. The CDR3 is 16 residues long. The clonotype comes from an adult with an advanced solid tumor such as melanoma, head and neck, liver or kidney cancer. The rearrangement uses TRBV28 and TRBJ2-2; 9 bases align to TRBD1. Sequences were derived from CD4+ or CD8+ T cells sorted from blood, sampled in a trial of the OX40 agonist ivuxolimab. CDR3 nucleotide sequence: TGTGCCAGCAGTCTCAACAGGGGGCTCGGTACCGGGGAGCTGTTTTTT. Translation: CASSLNRGLGTGELFF.